This record looks at one TCR beta chain sequence and its context. The antigen is not known. There are 11 residues in the CDR3. CDR1 and CDR2 from the germline V gene are DFQATT and SNEGSKA (reference sequence). The V gene lost 7 bases and the J gene lost 10 bases, with 14 bases spanning the gap. The data were taken from a study of CD8 T cells in ankylosing spondylitis. Broader study findings: Enrichment of disease-linked clones was reportedly significant in matched ankylosing spondylitis synovial fluid. Disease-linked clones displayed a CD8+ phenotype and appeared relatively rarely in peripheral blood. Eight or nine highly homologous variants made up a TCR beta motif that seemed to typify ankylosing spondylitis blood.

Each CDR3 protein gets one entry after TCRdb re-called the 5' RACE reads with MiXCR. This table has 350,000 to 450,000 distinct CDR3 sequences, around 20% appearing once. The TCR originated in a male donor with ankylosing spondylitis or in good health (not recorded which). The specimen was blood, either unsorted or a sorted T cell fraction (not recorded which). V is TRBV20-1 and J is TRBJ2-1, with a possible D match to TRBD2 (5 bases). The CDR3 DNA reads as TGCAGTGGCCCGCCGGGGTTCGAGCAGTTCTTC. Protein: CSGPPGFEQFF.